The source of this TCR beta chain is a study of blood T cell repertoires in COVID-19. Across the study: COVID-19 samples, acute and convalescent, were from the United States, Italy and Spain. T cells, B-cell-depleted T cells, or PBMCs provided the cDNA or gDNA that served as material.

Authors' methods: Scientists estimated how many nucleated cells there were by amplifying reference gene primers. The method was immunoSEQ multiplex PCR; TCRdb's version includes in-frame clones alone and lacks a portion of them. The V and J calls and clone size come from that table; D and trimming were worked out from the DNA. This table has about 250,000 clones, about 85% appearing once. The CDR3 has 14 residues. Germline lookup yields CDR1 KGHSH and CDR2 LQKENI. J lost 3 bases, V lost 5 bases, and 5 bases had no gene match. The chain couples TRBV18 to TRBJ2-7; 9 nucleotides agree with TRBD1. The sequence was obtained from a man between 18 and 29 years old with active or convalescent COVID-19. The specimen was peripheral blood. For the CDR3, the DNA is TGTGCCAGCTCAGCAGCGGGACAGGGCTACGAGCAGTACTTC. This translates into CASSAAGQGYEQYF.